These 13 T cell receptor beta chains were all obtained from the same sample, sequenced in a study of preoperative IRX-2 immunotherapy in early breast cancer (dated by TCRdb to the late 2010s). The library was made by the immunoSEQ multiplex PCR assay. TCRdb mirrors the immuneACCESS table, restricted to in-frame sequences. Some clones are absent from its copies; in checked studies, under half trace to an unresolved V gene, and the reason for the others is unknown. Counted in this sample were roughly 13,000 clones; under 95% of them appeared once. Around 29% of the sample goes to the ten largest clones. What this sample's treatment or condition label stands for: preoperative locoregional IRX-2 cytokine immunotherapy. This material was collected from a patient treated with IRX-2 immunotherapy. These receptors all come from a human donor with breast cancer.

This chain uses TRBV28 with TRBJ1-6; D is possibly TRBD1 (6 bases). The length of the CDR3 is 18 residues. Deletions cut 8 bases from V and 7 bases from J, with 27 bases between. Germline V gene sequence: CDR1 MDHEN, CDR2 SYDVKM. The CDR3 loop is CASPCPPQRGASNSPLHF. Here the CDR3 DNA reads TGTGCCAGCCCTTGTCCCCCCCAACGGGGGGCGTCCAATTCACCCCTCCACTTT.

This clone has more than one count but fewer than ten. This sequence joins TRBV7-9 and TRBJ2-3, with 7 positions matching TRBD2. CDR1 is SEHNR and CDR2 is FQNEAQ in the germline V gene (reference sequence). Unmatched junction bases numbered 7, after V lost 7 bases and J lost 0 bases. This CDR3 region has 15 residues. The CDR3 here is CASTPGLTSTDTQYF. CDR3 coding DNA: TGTGCCAGCACCCCGGGACTAACTAGCACAGATACGCAGTATTTT.

In this sample, this clone turned up once. V gene TRBV19 combines with J gene TRBJ1-1, with D maybe TRBD1 (5 bases). Trimming pared 9 bases from V and 0 bases from J, leaving 17 bases between. The CDR3 length is 15 residues. Per the germline V gene, CDR1 is LNHDA and CDR2 is SQIVND (reference sequence). CDR3 region: CASQAFGGMNTEAFF. CDR3 nucleotide sequence: TGTGCCAGCCAAGCGTTTGGGGGGATGAACACTGAAGCTTTCTTT. The full variable domain, completed using reference TRBV19 and TRBJ1-1, is DGGITQSPKYLFRKEGQNVTLSCEQNLNHDAMYWYRQDPGQGLRLIYYSQIVNDFQKGDIAEGYSVSREKKESFPLTVTSAQKNPTAFYLCASQAFGGMNTEAFFGQGTRLTVV.

The rearrangement joins TRBV6-1 to TRBJ1-6; unclear D gene. V lost 7 bases and J 0 bases, leaving 10 bases between the germline ends. Germline CDR1 reads MNHNS; CDR2 reads SASEGT. This CDR3 comprises 15 residues. The CDR3 DNA is TGTGCCAGCAACCCCGGGTCCTCCTATAATTCACCCCTCCACTTT. It translates to CASNPGSSYNSPLHF.

The CDR3: CASSQRTGASGNTIYF. DNA of the CDR3: TGTGCCAGTAGTCAGAGGACAGGGGCCTCTGGAAACACCATATATTTT. J is TRBJ1-3 and V is TRBV19; TRBD1 aligns across 9 bases. The V and J ends lost 5 bases and 0 bases, in that order; junction bases with no gene match: 5. This CDR3 spans 16 amino acids. Germline CDR1 LNHDA, CDR2 SQIVND (reference sequence).

The chain employs TRBV11-2 and TRBJ1-5; the match to TRBD1 covers 7 bases. V lost 4 bases, J lost 2 bases, and 8 bases stayed unmatched. This CDR3 is built from 16 residues. The germline V gene has CDR1 SGHAT and CDR2 FQNNGV. The CDR3 here is CASSSSRQGGNQPQHF. CDR3 DNA: TGTGCCAGCAGCTCCTCGAGACAGGGCGGCAATCAGCCCCAGCATTTT.

V gene TRBV7-7 combines with J gene TRBJ2-2, with D unresolved. The V gene's germline CDR1 is SSHAT and CDR2 FNYEAQ (reference sequence). V was clipped by 2 bases and J by 3 bases, with 7 bases between them. The CDR3 totals 14 residues. CDR3 nucleotide sequence: TGTGCCAGCAGCTTAATAAGGGACACCGGGGAGCTGTTTTTT. This translates into CASSLIRDTGELFF.

The V and J genes are TRBV6-5 and TRBJ1-6, with TRBD1 matching over 9 bases. CDR1 is MNHEY and CDR2 is SVGAGI in the germline V gene. The CDR3 totals 14 residues. V dropped 6 bases and J dropped 10; count of bases not matched to a gene: 7. CDR3 DNA sequence: TGTGCCAGCAGCTCCGGGACAGGGCTGTCACCCCTCCACTTT. This translates into CASSSGTGLSPLHF.

The chain employs TRBV7-9 and TRBJ1-1, with 7 bases matching TRBD1. The CDR3 spans 13 residues. V dropped 5 bases and J dropped 4; count of bases not matched to a gene: 4. CDR1 and CDR2 (germline): SEHNR, FQNEAQ (reference sequence). CDR3 amino acids: CASSLGQATEAFF. For the CDR3, the DNA is TGTGCCAGCAGCCTCGGACAGGCCACTGAAGCTTTCTTT. Complete variable domain (other parts from reference TRBV7-9 and TRBJ1-1): DTGVSQNPRHKITKRGQNVTFRCDPISEHNRLYWYRQTLGQGPEFLTYFQNEAQLEKSRLLSDRFSAERPKGSFSTLEIQRTEQGDSAMYLCASSLGQATEAFFGQGTRLTVV.

This chain joins TRBV6-1 and TRBJ2-3, with a weak D call TRBD2 (5 bases). This CDR3 spans 12 amino acids. Germline V gene sequence: CDR1 MNHNS, CDR2 SASEGT. Deletions cut 8 bases from V and 8 bases from J, with 14 bases between. The DNA for the CDR3 is TGTGCCAGCTCTGATCGACGGGGTACGCAGTATTTT. Translated: CASSDRRGTQYF.

J is TRBJ2-6 and V is TRBV5-5, with a possible D match to TRBD2 (6 bases). The germline CDR1 and CDR2 sequences are SGHKS and YYEKEE (reference sequence). This CDR3 spans 19 amino acids. Trimming removed 3 bases from V and 0 bases from J, with 19 bases in between. The CDR3, as DNA: TGTGCCAGCAGCTCTAGACATAGGAGGGATGACTCTGGGGCCAACGTCCTGACTTTC. It is translated as CASSSRHRRDDSGANVLTF.

This clone is a singleton in its sample. V gene TRBV7-8 combines with J gene TRBJ2-7; a possible D gene is TRBD1 (6 bases). The CDR3 is 16 amino acids. The germline V gene encodes CDR1 SGHVS and CDR2 FQNEAQ. The ends were cut back, 2 bases at V and 3 bases at J, with 17 bases in the middle. The CDR3 DNA reads as TGTGCCAGCAGCTTACCCTACGTAACAGGGTTCTACGAGCAGTACTTC. It codes for CASSLPYVTGFYEQYF.

The chain recombines TRBV13 with TRBJ2-7, with 10 bases lining up with TRBD2. This CDR3 has 13 amino acids. Trimming removed 5 bases from V and 12 bases from J; junction bases left unmatched: 10. Germline V gene lookup returns CDR1 PRHDT and CDR2 FYEKMQ (reference sequence). CDR3 region: CASSTGLSGGRYF. As DNA, the CDR3 is TGTGCCAGCAGCACTGGGCTTAGCGGGGGGCGGTACTTC.